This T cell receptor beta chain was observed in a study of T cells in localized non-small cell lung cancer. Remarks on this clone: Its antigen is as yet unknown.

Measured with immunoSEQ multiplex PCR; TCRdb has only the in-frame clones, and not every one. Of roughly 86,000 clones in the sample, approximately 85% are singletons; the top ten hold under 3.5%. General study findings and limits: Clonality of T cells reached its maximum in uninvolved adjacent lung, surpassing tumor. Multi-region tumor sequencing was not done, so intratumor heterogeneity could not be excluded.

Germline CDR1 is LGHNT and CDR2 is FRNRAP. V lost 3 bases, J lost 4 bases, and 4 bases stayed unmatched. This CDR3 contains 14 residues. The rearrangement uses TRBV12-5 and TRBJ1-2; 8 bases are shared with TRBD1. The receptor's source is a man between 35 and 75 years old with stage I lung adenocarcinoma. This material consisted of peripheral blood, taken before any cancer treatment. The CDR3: CASGFGQGAYGYTF. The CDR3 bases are TGTGCTAGTGGTTTCGGACAGGGCGCCTATGGCTACACCTTC.